These 20 T cell receptor beta chains share one sample of origin, sequenced in a study of blood T cells in healthy people across ages. The second PCR ran roughly 7 to 12 cycles with a sample-barcoded 5' primer and J-beta primers. Via MiXCR, TCRdb re-called the 5' RACE reads, giving one row per CDR3 protein. The profile shows about 670,000 distinct CDR3 sequences, approximately 52% of them singletons. The sample taken for sequencing was blood. The receptors here all came from a woman older than 75 in good health.

The CDR3 region is CASLSAGTYEQYF. DNA of the CDR3: TGTGCCAGCCTGTCGGCGGGAACTTACGAGCAGTACTTC. V and J are TRBV28 and TRBJ2-7; tentative D call: TRBD2 (6 bases). Deletions cut 8 bases from V and 4 bases from J, with 15 bases between. Germline lookup yields CDR1 MDHEN and CDR2 SYDVKM. This CDR3 region has 13 residues.

This chain's CDR3 is CSARQGESCTF. The CDR3 region has the DNA TGCAGCGCGCGACAGGGAGAGAGCTGCACCTTC. V usage is TRBV20-1 and J usage is TRBJ1-2; 7 bases are shared with TRBD1. Germline-derived CDR1 and CDR2 are DFQATT and SNEGSKA (reference sequence). The CDR3 runs 11 residues.

V is TRBV29-1 and J is TRBJ2-2; 10 positions agree with TRBD2. Germline V gives CDR1 SQVTM, CDR2 ANQGSEA. V gave up 7 bases and J gave up 0 bases; unmatched junction bases: 11. The length of the CDR3 is 17 residues. CDR3 loop: CSARPLAGAANTGELFF. The CDR3 DNA is TGCAGCGCCCGGCCCCTAGCGGGGGCCGCGAACACCGGGGAGCTGTTTTTT.

As DNA, the CDR3 is TGTGCCAGCAGATGGACTGGGAACGAGCAGTACTTC. It encodes CASRWTGNEQYF. The chain is built from TRBV7-9 and TRBJ2-5, with D possibly being TRBD2 (5 bases). The better agreement between TRBJ2-7 and the DNA end casts doubt on the J call. The CDR3 spans 12 residues. The germline gives CDR1 SEHNR, CDR2 FQNEAQ (reference sequence).

The V and J genes are TRBV29-1 and TRBJ2-4, with D unresolved. The J call may be faulty, since TRBJ2-7 better matches the DNA end. Germline CDR1 is SQVTM and CDR2 is ANQGSEA. The CDR3 consists of 12 residues. The CDR3 spells CSVAFLGGEQYF. The CDR3 DNA is TGCAGCGTTGCCTTCTTAGGTGGCGAGCAGTACTTC.

This clonotype showed up just a few times. J is TRBJ1-4 and V is TRBV3-1; no clear D gene. CDR1 and CDR2 (germline): LGHDT, YNNKEL (reference sequence). Trimming stripped 0 bases from V and 0 bases from J, with 14 bases between. The CDR3 spans 18 residues. The CDR3 loop reads CASSQDPGGLATNEKLFF. The CDR3, as DNA: TGTGCCAGCAGCCAAGATCCGGGAGGGCTTGCAACTAATGAAAAACTGTTTTTT.

Concerning this clonotype: A read error is possible here, since a much larger clone lies one base away. This chain uses TRBV7-2 with TRBJ2-3; D is undetermined. The length of the CDR3 is 14 residues. Germline V lookup: CDR1 SGHTA, CDR2 FQGNSA. CDR3 residues: CVSSDLVVTDTQYF. The CDR3 coding sequence is TGTGTCAGCAGCGACCTCGTGGTAACGGATACGCAGTATTTT.

In this sample, this clonotype turned up a few times. This rearrangement joins TRBV7-3 to TRBJ2-2; D might be TRBD2 (6 bases). This CDR3 has 16 residues. The ends were cut back, 4 bases at V and 3 bases at J, with 15 bases in the middle. Germline V gene data show CDR1 as SGHTA and CDR2 as FQGTGA. In DNA, the CDR3 is TGTGCCAGCAGCTCCCAACCGGGGGAGTACACCGGGGAGCTGTTTTTT. The encoded protein is CASSSQPGEYTGELFF.

This chain connects TRBV12-3 or TRBV12-4 to TRBJ1-1; D perhaps matches TRBD1 (5 bases). V was cut by 3 bases and J by 7 bases, with 18 bases left in between. The CDR3 runs 15 residues. The CDR3 DNA sequence: TGTGCCAGCAGTTTCGGGCAGGGAGACGTGTTTGAAGCTTTCTTT. Protein sequence: CASSFGQGDVFEAFF.

This clonotype was seen more than once but under ten times. The genes are TRBV5-1 and TRBJ1-1; D is uncertain. The CDR3 consists of 15 residues. The V end lost 4 bases, the J end lost 1 base, and 14 bases lay between the germline ends. The germline CDR1 and CDR2 sequences are SGHRS and YFSETQ. CDR3 sequence: CASSLGNTANTEAFF. CDR3 sequence (DNA): TGCGCCAGCAGCCTAGGAAACACGGCGAACACTGAAGCTTTCTTT.

This clonotype was seen a few times. This chain links TRBV23-1 with TRBJ1-5; TRBD1 is a possible D gene (5 bases). TRBV23-1 qualifies as an ORF whose function is uncertain. The CDR3 has 19 residues. Trimming took 2 bases from V and 0 from J, leaving 20 bases between them. The CDR3 spells CASSQRGCKETDSNQPQHF. CDR3 sequence (DNA): TGCGCCAGCAGTCAACGGGGGTGTAAGGAGACGGATAGCAATCAGCCCCAGCATTTT.

This clonotype was detected ten times or more. The chain joins TRBV6-5 to TRBJ1-5; D not certain. The germline V gene has CDR1 MNHEY and CDR2 SVGAGI. The CDR3 length is 13 residues. The ends were cut back, 5 bases at V and 4 bases at J, with 9 bases in the middle. The CDR3 nucleotides are TGTGCCAGCAGTGGTATCAAAAATCAGCCCCAGCATTTT. It encodes CASSGIKNQPQHF.

For this clonotype: This clone may be a read error of a much larger clone one base away. The V call is TRBV7-2, the J call TRBJ2-1; D perhaps matches TRBD1 (5 bases). Trimming pared 1 base from V and 10 bases from J, leaving 17 bases between. This CDR3 is 15 amino acids long. Germline V gives CDR1 SGHTA, CDR2 FQGNSA. The CDR3 region is CASSLVPQGTYEQFF. CDR3 sequence (DNA): TGTGCCAGCAGCTTAGTTCCCCAGGGAACCTACGAGCAGTTCTTC.

The chain recombines TRBV5-1 with TRBJ2-2; D call uncertain. The V end was cut by 0 bases, the J end by 8 bases, with 2 bases between. The germline CDR1 and CDR2 sequences are SGHRS and YFSETQ. The length of the CDR3 is 11 residues. CDR3 nucleotides: TGCGCCAGCAGCTTGGAAGGGGAGCTGTTTTTT. It codes for CASSLEGELFF.

As concerns this clonotype: This may be a read error, as it is one base from a much larger clone. This chain links TRBV6-5 with TRBJ2-7; unclear D gene. CDR1 is MNHEY, CDR2 SVGAGI, per germline. The CDR3 is 13 amino acids. The CDR3 protein is CACSPQSSYEQYF. The CDR3, as DNA: TGTGCCTGCAGTCCGCAGTCGAGCTACGAGCAGTACTTC.

The V gene is TRBV5-1, the J gene TRBJ1-1, with D tentatively TRBD1 (6 bases). The CDR3 is 16 residues long. The V end was cut by 0 bases, the J end by 0 bases, with 12 bases between. Germline CDR1 and CDR2: SGHRS and YFSETQ. DNA of the CDR3: TGCGCCAGCAGCTTGGCCGGACAGACAGTGAACACTGAAGCTTTCTTT. Its translation is CASSLAGQTVNTEAFF.

The genes are TRBV11-2 and TRBJ1-1, with TRBD1 as a possible D gene (5 bases). V was pared by 5 bases and J by 5 bases, with 18 bases between. In germline, CDR1 is SGHAT, CDR2 FQNNGV. The CDR3 runs 15 residues. Here the CDR3 reads CASSPRSGARTEAFF. CDR3 in DNA: TGTGCCAGCAGCCCCCGCAGCGGGGCGCGGACTGAAGCTTTCTTT. The full variable domain, in which reference TRBV11-2 and TRBJ1-1 provide the parts outside the CDR3, is EAGVAQSPRYKIIEKRQSVAFWCNPISGHATLYWYQQILGQGPKLLIQFQNNGVVDDSQLPKDRFSAERLKGVDSTLKIQPAKLEDSAVYLCASSPRSGARTEAFFGQGTRLTVV.

The CDR3 spells CASSARGSYTDTQYF. As DNA, the CDR3 is TGTGCCAGCAGCGCCCGCGGATCCTACACAGATACGCAGTATTTT. The rearrangement links TRBV12-3 or TRBV12-4 to TRBJ2-3; D is ambiguous. The ends were cut back, 6 bases at V and 2 bases at J, with 15 bases in the middle. The CDR3 has 15 residues.

The V call is TRBV10-3, the J call TRBJ2-1; 12 bases are a match to TRBD2. CDR3 length equals 14 residues. V was pared by 2 bases and J by 14 bases, with 7 bases of the junction left unmatched. The germline gives CDR1 ENHRY, CDR2 SYGVKD. This CDR3 is CAISEPRTSGVEFF. The CDR3 DNA is TGTGCCATCAGTGAGCCCCGGACTAGCGGGGTGGAGTTCTTC.

This chain links TRBV29-1 with TRBJ2-2; no reliable D call. Trimming removed 3 bases from V and 7 bases from J, with 9 bases in between. This CDR3 spans 12 amino acids. Germline values: CDR1 SQVTM, CDR2 ANQGSEA. CDR3 nucleotides: TGCAGCGTTGAGAGTGCCATCGGGGAGCTGTTTTTT. Residues: CSVESAIGELFF.